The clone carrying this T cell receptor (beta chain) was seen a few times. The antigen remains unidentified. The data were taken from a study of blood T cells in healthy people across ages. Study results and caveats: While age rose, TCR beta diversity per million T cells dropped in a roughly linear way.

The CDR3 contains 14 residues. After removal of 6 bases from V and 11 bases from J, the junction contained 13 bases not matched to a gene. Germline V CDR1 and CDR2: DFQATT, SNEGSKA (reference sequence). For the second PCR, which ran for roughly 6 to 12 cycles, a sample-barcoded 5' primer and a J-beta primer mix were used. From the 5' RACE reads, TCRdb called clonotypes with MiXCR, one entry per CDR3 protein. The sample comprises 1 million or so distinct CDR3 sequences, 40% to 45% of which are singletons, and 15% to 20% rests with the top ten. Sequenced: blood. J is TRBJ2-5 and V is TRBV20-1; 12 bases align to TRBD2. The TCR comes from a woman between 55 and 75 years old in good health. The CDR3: CSAQRTSGTLAQYF. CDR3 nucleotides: TGCAGTGCACAACGGACTAGCGGGACTCTCGCGCAGTACTTC.